The TCR beta chain under discussion was sequenced for a study of cytomegalovirus exposure and HLA in healthy donors. Turning to this clone: At one end, the junction sequence differs from germline, possibly due to a read error.

Only in-frame clones appear in the TCRdb table, and some are missing; sequencing was by immunoSEQ multiplex PCR. The sample includes about 44,000 clones, roughly 93% of them seen just once. The CDR3 runs to 15 residues. The germline V gene has CDR1 SGHTS and CDR2 YDEGEE. Sequenced input: PBMCs. The origin of this receptor is a woman aged 18-35 years in good health and CMV-seronegative. The chain has TRBV5-8 and TRBJ1-3; TRBD1 agrees at 7 bases. The CDR3 DNA follows: TGTGCCAGCAGTTTGGGACAGACCTCTGGAAACACCATATATTTT. This sequence encodes CASSLGQTSGNTIYF.